The 32 T cell receptor beta chains below come from one sample, sequenced in a study of cytomegalovirus exposure and HLA in healthy donors. With 60 Vbeta and 13 Jbeta primers, the PCR was carried out. This table comes from immunoSEQ multiplex PCR, and its TCRdb copy is limited to in-frame clones, with some not included. The sample has about 120,000 clones, and its top ten clones hold around 3.5%. Sequenced sample: PBMCs. These receptor sequences come from a man between 25 and 39 years old in good health and CMV-seronegative.

The CDR3 spells CASREQGAGETQYF. DNA of the CDR3: TGTGCCAGCAGAGAACAGGGGGCAGGGGAGACCCAGTACTTC. The chain employs TRBV6-6 and TRBJ2-5; 9 nucleotides match TRBD1. From germline, CDR1 is MNHNY and CDR2 SVGAGI (reference sequence). CDR3 length: 14 amino acids. V gave up 6 bases and J gave up 5 bases; unmatched junction bases: 7.

The chain couples TRBV18 to TRBJ1-1; tentative D call: TRBD1 (6 bases). Germline CDR1 KGHSH, CDR2 LQKENI. The CDR3 is 12 residues long. V was trimmed by 4 bases and J by 7 bases, leaving 10 bases between them. The CDR3, as DNA: TGTGCCAGCTCACAAGGGGGGGGTGAAGCTTTCTTT. Its translation: CASSQGGGEAFF.

The rearrangement links TRBV6-1 to TRBJ2-3; D may be TRBD2 (5 bases). This CDR3 has 15 amino acids. Trimming shortened V by 8 bases and J by 1 base, and 16 bases separated the two germline ends. Germline lookup yields CDR1 MNHNS and CDR2 SASEGT. In nucleotides, the CDR3 is TGTGCCAGCGACTTGGGAGCTAGGGGCACAGATACGCAGTATTTT. This sequence encodes CASDLGARGTDTQYF.

This rearrangement joins TRBV30 to TRBJ2-3; 8 bases are shared with TRBD1. The CDR3 sequence is 15 residues long. Germline lookup yields CDR1 GTSNPN and CDR2 SVGIG (reference sequence). Trimming took 2 bases from V and 0 from J; bases not matched to a gene: 4. The CDR3 protein is CAWSRWTGSTDTQYF. The CDR3 nucleotides read TGTGCCTGGAGTCGCTGGACAGGGAGCACAGATACGCAGTATTTT.

The chain links TRBV28 to TRBJ2-7; TRBD2 agrees at 9 bases. CDR3 length: 15 residues. From germline, CDR1 is MDHEN and CDR2 SYDVKM. V shed 5 bases, J shed 5 bases, and the junction held 10 bases outside the gene matches. This CDR3 reads CASSPIKRGVHEQYF. CDR3 sequence (DNA): TGTGCCAGCAGTCCCATTAAGCGGGGGGTCCACGAGCAGTACTTC.

V and J are TRBV19 and TRBJ2-5; TRBD1 is a possible D gene (6 bases). Germline V CDR1 and CDR2: LNHDA, SQIVND (reference sequence). The CDR3 covers 14 residues. Trimming pared 1 base from V and 5 bases from J, leaving 11 bases between. The CDR3 spells CASSIAGAVETQYF. The CDR3 DNA sequence: TGTGCCAGTAGTATAGCAGGGGCGGTTGAGACCCAGTACTTC.

The gene calls are TRBV5-1 and TRBJ1-1; perhaps TRBD1 as D (6 bases). Germline V gene lookup returns CDR1 SGHRS and CDR2 YFSETQ. The length of the CDR3 is 15 residues. Between the trimmed V and J ends, which lost 2 bases and 0 bases, there was a span of 11 bases. The CDR3 DNA sequence: TGCGCCAGCAGCTTTCAGACAGGCCTGAACACTGAAGCTTTCTTT. This codes for CASSFQTGLNTEAFF.

The chain links TRBV7-9 to TRBJ2-5; TRBD2 matches at 8 bases. The CDR3 is 16 residues long. Trimming took 5 bases from V and 5 from J; bases not matched to a gene: 13. CDR1 SEHNR and CDR2 FQNEAQ come from the germline V gene (reference sequence). The CDR3 here is CASSPFRGAGVETQYF. Written as DNA, the CDR3 is TGTGCCAGCAGCCCTTTCAGGGGAGCGGGGGTGGAGACCCAGTACTTC.

The V call is TRBV2, the J call TRBJ2-3; the D gene is possibly TRBD1 (6 bases). CDR1 and CDR2 (germline): SNHLY, FYNNEI. The V gene lost 3 bases and the J gene lost 0 bases, with 13 bases spanning the gap. CDR3 size: 16 residues. The CDR3 coding sequence is TGTGCCAGCAGTGAGTCACAGGGCTATAGCACAGATACGCAGTATTTT. This translates into CASSESQGYSTDTQYF.

The chain couples TRBV12-5 to TRBJ2-5, with 7 bases aligning to TRBD1. Unmatched junction bases numbered 9, after V lost 6 bases and J lost 2 bases. The CDR3 runs 15 residues. The germline gives CDR1 LGHNT, CDR2 FRNRAP. CDR3 in DNA: TGTGCTAGTGGCTCAGACAGGGACCCTCAAGAGACCCAGTACTTC. Translating gives CASGSDRDPQETQYF.

The chain carries TRBV5-1 and TRBJ2-5; TRBD1 matches at 7 bases. Germline trimming cut 2 bases from V and 11 bases from J; bases unmatched to any gene: 15. The CDR3 length is 15 residues. The germline V gene encodes CDR1 SGHRS and CDR2 YFSETQ. In nucleotides, the CDR3 is TGCGCCAGCAGCTTTGTTACAGGGGTGGTTGTAGAGCAGTACTTC. It translates to CASSFVTGVVVEQYF.

CDR3: CASSLVPDDYGYTF. The CDR3 coding sequence is TGTGCCAGCAGCTTAGTTCCAGATGACTATGGCTACACCTTC. The chain recombines TRBV7-9 with TRBJ1-2; D remains ambiguous. CDR3 length: 14 amino acids. V dropped 1 base and J dropped 3 bases, with 9 bases sitting between them. From germline, CDR1 is SEHNR and CDR2 FQNEAQ (reference sequence).

The V and J genes are TRBV10-3 and TRBJ1-4; no reliable D call. V lost 2 bases to trimming and J lost 4 bases, with 5 bases between them. Germline lookup yields CDR1 ENHRY and CDR2 SYGVKD. The CDR3 extends over 13 amino acids. DNA for the CDR3: TGTGCCATCAGTGAGGGCAGTAATGAAAAACTGTTTTTT. This codes for CAISEGSNEKLFF.

The chain is built from TRBV7-2 and TRBJ2-2, with 7 bases aligning to TRBD1. Trimming removed 1 base from V and 5 bases from J; junction bases left unmatched: 7. The germline V gene has CDR1 SGHTA and CDR2 FQGNSA. CDR3 length equals 16 residues. The CDR3 loop reads CASSLGGTVRTGELFF. The CDR3 DNA sequence: TGTGCCAGCAGCTTAGGGGGGACAGTGCGAACCGGGGAGCTGTTTTTT.

The rearrangement uses TRBV19 and TRBJ2-2; possibly TRBD1 for D (5 bases). There are 15 residues in the CDR3. V was cut by 0 bases and J by 6 bases, with 11 bases left in between. CDR1 LNHDA and CDR2 SQIVND come from the germline V gene (reference sequence). The CDR3 region is CASSIEAGSPGELFF. CDR3 DNA: TGTGCCAGTAGTATAGAAGCAGGGTCACCCGGGGAGCTGTTTTTT.

V and J are TRBV9 and TRBJ1-1; 8 bases line up with TRBD1. The CDR3 length is 16 residues. J gave up 1 base and V 3 bases, and 8 bases lay outside the gene matches. Germline CDR1 is SGDLS and CDR2 is YYNGEE. The CDR3 coding sequence is TGTGCCAGCAGCGGCGACAGGGGAGAAACGAACACTGAAGCTTTCTTT. It encodes CASSGDRGETNTEAFF.

The chain carries TRBV6-4 and TRBJ2-3; TRBD2 matches at 7 bases. V shed 6 bases and J 1 base; nucleotides not matched to a gene: 1. The CDR3 is 13 residues long. Germline V gene lookup returns CDR1 MRHNA and CDR2 SNTAGT. The CDR3 nucleotides are TGTGCCAGCAGCCGGGGGGGCACAGATACGCAGTATTTT. This translates into CASSRGGTDTQYF.

The chain links TRBV9 to TRBJ1-1; 8 bases line up with TRBD1. The CDR3 is 13 amino acids. Trimming at V came to 3 bases and at J to 11 bases, leaving 9 bases not matched to a gene. Germline CDR1 reads SGDLS; CDR2 reads YYNGEE. The CDR3 loop reads CASSALRQGSAFF. In DNA form, the CDR3 reads TGTGCCAGCAGCGCACTTAGACAGGGGAGCGCTTTCTTT.

The gene calls are TRBV5-1 and TRBJ2-5; D is possibly TRBD2 (6 bases). Trimming pared 0 bases from V and 1 base from J, leaving 10 bases between. The CDR3 is made up of 15 amino acids. Germline loops: CDR1 SGHRS, CDR2 YFSETQ. As DNA, the CDR3 is TGCGCCAGCAGCTTGGTCCCCGGGGGCCAAGAGACCCAGTACTTC. This translates into CASSLVPGGQETQYF. Using reference TRBV5-1 and TRBJ2-5 for the parts outside the CDR3, the full variable domain is KAGVTQTPRYLIKTRGQQVTLSCSPISGHRSVSWYQQTPGQGLQFLFEYFSETQRNKGNFPGRFSGRQFSNSRSEMNVSTLELGDSALYLCASSLVPGGQETQYFGPGTRLLVL.

On this clone itself: A junction boundary mismatches the germline segment, possibly from a read error. Other nucleotide sequences from this sample produce the same CDR3. The CDR3 is CASGQGSNQPQHF. CDR3 sequence (DNA): TGCGCCAGCGGTCAGGGGAGCAATCAGCCCCAGCATTTT. The V and J genes are TRBV6-6 and TRBJ1-5; tentative D call: TRBD1 (6 bases). CDR1 and CDR2 (germline): MNHNY, SVGAGI (reference sequence). The CDR3 totals 13 residues.

The chain couples TRBV11-2 to TRBJ2-3; the match to TRBD2 covers 10 bases. Germline assignment: CDR1 SGHAT and CDR2 FQNNGV. The CDR3 is made up of 17 amino acids. Trimming took 5 bases from V and 2 from J; bases not matched to a gene: 10. The CDR3 loop is CASSSSGGTSTTDTQYF. Written as DNA, the CDR3 is TGTGCCAGCAGCAGTAGCGGGGGGACGTCTACCACAGATACGCAGTATTTT.

The chain carries TRBV5-1 and TRBJ2-1; 10 nucleotides match TRBD2. With 5 bases clipped from V and 3 bases from J, the junction kept 5 bases outside the gene matches. Germline assignment: CDR1 SGHRS and CDR2 YFSETQ. This CDR3 is 15 amino acids long. Here the CDR3 reads CASSSSGGSYNEQFF. The CDR3 nucleotides are TGCGCCAGCAGTTCTAGCGGGGGCAGCTACAATGAGCAGTTCTTC.

The chain is built from TRBV7-2 and TRBJ1-3; D ambiguous. The V gene lost 5 bases and the J gene lost 4 bases, with 12 bases spanning the gap. Germline assignment: CDR1 SGHTA and CDR2 FQGNSA. The CDR3 covers 14 residues. The CDR3 DNA follows: TGTGCCAGCAGCCGCATGGCGGGAGGAAACACCATATATTTT. This sequence encodes CASSRMAGGNTIYF.

The V and J genes are TRBV7-9 and TRBJ2-5, with D possibly being TRBD2 (7 bases). The germline CDR1 and CDR2 sequences are SEHNR and FQNEAQ (reference sequence). V was clipped by 5 bases and J by 4 bases, with 20 bases between them. The CDR3 contains 16 residues. CDR3 in amino acids: CASSPPGGGVGETQYF. The CDR3 nucleotides read TGTGCCAGCAGCCCCCCGGGCGGGGGCGTGGGAGAGACCCAGTACTTC.

The CDR3 sequence: CASSLGDSQETQYF. The CDR3 DNA reads as TGTGCCAGCAGCTTAGGAGACTCTCAAGAGACCCAGTACTTC. The V call is TRBV11-2, the J call TRBJ2-5; D not certain. V dropped 1 base and J dropped 2 bases, with 8 bases sitting between them. CDR1 and CDR2 (germline): SGHAT, FQNNGV. This CDR3 spans 14 amino acids.

This chain links TRBV6-6 with TRBJ1-5, with D possibly matching TRBD1 (6 bases). CDR3 length equals 16 residues. V was pared by 5 bases and J by 6 bases, with 20 bases between. CDR1 is MNHNY, CDR2 SVGAGI, per germline (reference sequence). The CDR3 DNA reads TGTGCCAGCAGTAACAGGGATCCGGGGGGAGGTCAGCCCCAGCATTTT. It specifies CASSNRDPGGGQPQHF.

The rearrangement uses TRBV20-1 and TRBJ2-3; D gene ambiguous. Germline V CDR1 and CDR2: DFQATT, SNEGSKA (reference sequence). The V end was cut by 1 base, the J end by 4 bases, with 3 bases between. This CDR3 is 11 amino acids long. The CDR3 nucleotides are TGCAGTGCTAGAGCTCCAGATACGCAGTATTTT. This gives the protein CSARAPDTQYF.

This chain uses TRBV7-3 with TRBJ2-2, with D perhaps TRBD1 (6 bases). CDR3 length: 17 amino acids. V lost 4 bases, J lost 6 bases, and 21 bases lay in between. CDR1 and CDR2 (germline): SGHTA, FQGTGA. The CDR3 here is CASSYGGQKGGPGELFF. The CDR3 nucleotides read TGTGCCAGCAGCTATGGGGGTCAAAAAGGGGGACCCGGGGAGCTGTTTTTT. Drawing the rest from reference TRBV7-3 and TRBJ2-2, the complete variable domain is GAGVSQTPSNKVTEKGKYVELRCDPISGHTALYWYRQSLGQGPEFLIYFQGTGAADDSGLPNDRFFAVRPEGSVSTLKIQRTERGDSAVYLCASSYGGQKGGPGELFFGEGSRLTVL.

This CDR3 reads CAISGAGASRDTQYF. In nucleotides, the CDR3 is TGTGCCATCAGTGGGGCGGGGGCCAGCAGGGATACGCAGTATTTT. The rearrangement links TRBV10-3 to TRBJ2-3; the D gene is possibly TRBD2 (7 bases). CDR3 length: 15 amino acids. In germline, CDR1 is ENHRY, CDR2 SYGVKD. V lost 4 bases and J lost 6, with 17 bases in between.

The chain is built from TRBV6-5 and TRBJ2-2, with D maybe TRBD2 (6 bases). The CDR3 is 13 residues long. Deletions cut 7 bases from V and 6 bases from J, with 12 bases between. The germline V gene has CDR1 MNHEY and CDR2 SVGAGI. CDR3 nucleotide sequence: TGTGCCAGCAACAGACCGGGGGCCGGGGAGCTGTTTTTT. It encodes CASNRPGAGELFF.

The chain combines TRBV4-1 with TRBJ2-3; D unresolved. This CDR3 contains 14 residues. V was clipped by 4 bases and J by 0 bases, with 8 bases between them. Germline CDR1 MGHRA, CDR2 YSYEKL. CDR3 loop: CASSPGHSTDTQYF. As DNA, the CDR3 is TGCGCCAGCAGCCCGGGTCACAGCACAGATACGCAGTATTTT.

The CDR3 DNA follows: TGCGCCAGCAGCCATTACCGCCCGGACATCTCTGGAAACACCATATATTTT. It encodes CASSHYRPDISGNTIYF. The chain joins TRBV5-1 to TRBJ1-3, with D perhaps TRBD1 (5 bases). Germline assignment: CDR1 SGHRS and CDR2 YFSETQ. The CDR3 runs to 17 residues. V lost 4 bases and J lost 0, with 17 bases in between.